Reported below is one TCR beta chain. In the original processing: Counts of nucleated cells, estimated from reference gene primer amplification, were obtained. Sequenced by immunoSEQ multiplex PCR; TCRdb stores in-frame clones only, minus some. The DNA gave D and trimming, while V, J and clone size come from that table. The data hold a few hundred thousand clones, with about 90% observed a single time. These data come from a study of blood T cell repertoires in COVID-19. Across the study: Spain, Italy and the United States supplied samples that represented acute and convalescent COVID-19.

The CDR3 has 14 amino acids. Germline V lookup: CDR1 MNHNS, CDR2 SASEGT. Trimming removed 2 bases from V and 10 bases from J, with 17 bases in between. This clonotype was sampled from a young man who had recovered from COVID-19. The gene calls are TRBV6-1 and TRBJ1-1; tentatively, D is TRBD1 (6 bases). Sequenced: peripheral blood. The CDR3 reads CASSEIYTGNAAFF. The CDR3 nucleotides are TGTGCCAGCAGTGAAATCTATACAGGGAATGCAGCTTTCTTT.